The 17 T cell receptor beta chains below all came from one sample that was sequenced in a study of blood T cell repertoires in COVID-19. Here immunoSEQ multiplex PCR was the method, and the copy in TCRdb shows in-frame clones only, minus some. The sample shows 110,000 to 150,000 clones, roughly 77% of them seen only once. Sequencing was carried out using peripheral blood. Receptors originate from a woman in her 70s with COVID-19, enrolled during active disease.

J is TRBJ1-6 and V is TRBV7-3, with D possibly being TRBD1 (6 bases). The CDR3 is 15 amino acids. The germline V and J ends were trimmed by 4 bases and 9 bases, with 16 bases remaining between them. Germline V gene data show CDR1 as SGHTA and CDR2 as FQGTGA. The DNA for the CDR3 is TGTGCCAGCAGCTCTACCGGACAGACAGGTTCACCCCTCCACTTT. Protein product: CASSSTGQTGSPLHF.

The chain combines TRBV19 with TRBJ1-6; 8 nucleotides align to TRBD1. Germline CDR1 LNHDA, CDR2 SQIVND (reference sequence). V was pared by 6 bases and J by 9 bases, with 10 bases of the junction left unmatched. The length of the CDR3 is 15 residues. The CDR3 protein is CASRSIRQGISPLHF. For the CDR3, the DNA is TGTGCCAGTAGATCCATTCGACAGGGGATTTCACCCCTCCACTTT.

The CDR3 here is CASSLELGGTEAFF. The CDR3 DNA follows: TGTGCCAGCAGTTTGGAGCTCGGGGGCACTGAAGCTTTCTTT. V gene TRBV6-6 combines with J gene TRBJ1-1; D perhaps matches TRBD1 (5 bases). This CDR3 has 14 amino acids. CDR1 and CDR2 (germline): MNHNY, SVGAGI (reference sequence). V was cut by 4 bases and J by 4 bases, with 13 bases left in between.

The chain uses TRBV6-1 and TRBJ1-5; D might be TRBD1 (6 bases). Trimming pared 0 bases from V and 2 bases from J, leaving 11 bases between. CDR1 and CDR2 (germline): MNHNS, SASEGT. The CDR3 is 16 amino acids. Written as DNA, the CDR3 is TGTGCCAGCAGTGAAGCGCGGGCAGGGGGCAATCAGCCCCAGCATTTT. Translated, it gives CASSEARAGGNQPQHF.

Here the CDR3 DNA reads TGTGCCAGCAGCCTCTCGTGGGGGGACACTGAAGCTTTCTTT. This gives the protein CASSLSWGDTEAFF. V is TRBV6-2 or TRBV6-3 and J is TRBJ1-1; the D gene is possibly TRBD1 (5 bases). Germline CDR1 reads MNHEY; CDR2 reads SVGEGT. This CDR3 has 14 amino acids. Trimming stripped 6 bases from V and 3 bases from J, with 14 bases between.

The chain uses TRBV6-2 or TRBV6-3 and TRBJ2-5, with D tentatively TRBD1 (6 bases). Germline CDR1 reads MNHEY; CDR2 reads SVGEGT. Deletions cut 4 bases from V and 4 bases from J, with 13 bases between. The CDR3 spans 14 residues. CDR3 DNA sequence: TGTGCCAGCAGTTCACAGGACAGTGTAGAGACCCAGTACTTC. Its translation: CASSSQDSVETQYF.

CDR3 sequence reads: CASSPTGYSNSPLHF. Written as DNA, the CDR3 is TGTGCCAGCAGTCCCACAGGGTATTCCAATTCACCCCTCCACTTT. This chain connects TRBV6-5 to TRBJ1-6; tentative D call: TRBD1 (6 bases). Between the trimmed V and J ends, which lost 5 bases and 7 bases, there was a span of 15 bases. CDR3 length: 15 amino acids. CDR1 MNHEY and CDR2 SVGAGI come from the germline V gene.

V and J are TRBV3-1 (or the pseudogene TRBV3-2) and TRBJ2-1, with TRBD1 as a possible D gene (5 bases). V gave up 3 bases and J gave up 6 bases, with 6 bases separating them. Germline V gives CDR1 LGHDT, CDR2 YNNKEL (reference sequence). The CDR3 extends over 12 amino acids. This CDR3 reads CASSQGPNEQFF. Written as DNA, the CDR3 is TGTGCCAGCAGCCAGGGGCCCAATGAGCAGTTCTTC.

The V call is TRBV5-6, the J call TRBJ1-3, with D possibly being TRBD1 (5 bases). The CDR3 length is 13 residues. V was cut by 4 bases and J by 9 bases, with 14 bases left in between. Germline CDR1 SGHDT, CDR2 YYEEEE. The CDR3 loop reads CASSNGRGGTIYF. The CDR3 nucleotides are TGTGCCAGCAGCAATGGACGGGGGGGCACCATATATTTT.

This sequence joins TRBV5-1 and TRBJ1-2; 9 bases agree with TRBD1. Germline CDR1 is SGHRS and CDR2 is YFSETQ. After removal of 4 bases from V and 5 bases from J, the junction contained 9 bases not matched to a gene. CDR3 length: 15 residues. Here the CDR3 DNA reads TGCGCCAGCAGCACAGGGGGCGAACCCGGATATGGCTACACCTTC. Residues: CASSTGGEPGYGYTF.

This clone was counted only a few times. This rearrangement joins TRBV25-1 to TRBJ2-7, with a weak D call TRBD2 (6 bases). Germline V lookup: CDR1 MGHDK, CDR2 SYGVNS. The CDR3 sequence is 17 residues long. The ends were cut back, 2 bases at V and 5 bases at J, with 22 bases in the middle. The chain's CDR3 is CASSEKGLPGVEDEQYF. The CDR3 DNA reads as TGTGCCAGCAGTGAAAAGGGTTTGCCGGGGGTAGAAGACGAGCAGTACTTC.

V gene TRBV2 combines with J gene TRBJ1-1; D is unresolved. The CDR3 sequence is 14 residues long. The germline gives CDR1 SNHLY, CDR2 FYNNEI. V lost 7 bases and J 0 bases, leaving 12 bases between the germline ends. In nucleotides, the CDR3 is TGTGCCAGCACCGCAAGAGGTGTGAACACTGAAGCTTTCTTT. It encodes CASTARGVNTEAFF.

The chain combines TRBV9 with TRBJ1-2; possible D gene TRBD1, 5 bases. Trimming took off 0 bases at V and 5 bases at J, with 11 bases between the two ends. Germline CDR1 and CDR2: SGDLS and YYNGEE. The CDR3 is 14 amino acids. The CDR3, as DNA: TGTGCCAGCAGCGTAGCTCAGGGTGATTATGGCTACACCTTC. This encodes CASSVAQGDYGYTF.

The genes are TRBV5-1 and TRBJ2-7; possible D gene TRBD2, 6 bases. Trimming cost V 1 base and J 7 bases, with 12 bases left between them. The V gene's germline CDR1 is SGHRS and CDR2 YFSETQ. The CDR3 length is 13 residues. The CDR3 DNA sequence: TGCGCCAGCAGCTTGCGACCGGGGAGGGAGCAGTACTTC. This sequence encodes CASSLRPGREQYF.

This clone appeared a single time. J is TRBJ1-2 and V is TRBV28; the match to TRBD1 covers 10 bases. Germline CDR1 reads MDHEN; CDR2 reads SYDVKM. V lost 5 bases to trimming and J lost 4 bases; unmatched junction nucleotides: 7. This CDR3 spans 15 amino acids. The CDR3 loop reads CASSTTGGASYGYTF. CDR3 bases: TGTGCCAGCAGTACGACAGGGGGCGCATCCTATGGCTACACCTTC.

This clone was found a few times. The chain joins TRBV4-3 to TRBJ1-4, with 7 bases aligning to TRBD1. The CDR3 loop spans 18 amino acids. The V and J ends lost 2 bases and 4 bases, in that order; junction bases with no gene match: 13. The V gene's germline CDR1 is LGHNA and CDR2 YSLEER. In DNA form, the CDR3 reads TGCGCCAGCAGCCAACAGGGGGTTTCGAATGGCCTTAATGAAAAACTGTTTTTT. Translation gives CASSQQGVSNGLNEKLFF.

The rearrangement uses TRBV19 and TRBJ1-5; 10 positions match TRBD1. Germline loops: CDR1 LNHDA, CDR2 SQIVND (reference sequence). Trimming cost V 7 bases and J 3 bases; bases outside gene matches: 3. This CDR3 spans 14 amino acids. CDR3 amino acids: CASTGTGVNQPQHF. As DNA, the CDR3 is TGTGCCAGTACCGGGACAGGGGTCAATCAGCCCCAGCATTTT.